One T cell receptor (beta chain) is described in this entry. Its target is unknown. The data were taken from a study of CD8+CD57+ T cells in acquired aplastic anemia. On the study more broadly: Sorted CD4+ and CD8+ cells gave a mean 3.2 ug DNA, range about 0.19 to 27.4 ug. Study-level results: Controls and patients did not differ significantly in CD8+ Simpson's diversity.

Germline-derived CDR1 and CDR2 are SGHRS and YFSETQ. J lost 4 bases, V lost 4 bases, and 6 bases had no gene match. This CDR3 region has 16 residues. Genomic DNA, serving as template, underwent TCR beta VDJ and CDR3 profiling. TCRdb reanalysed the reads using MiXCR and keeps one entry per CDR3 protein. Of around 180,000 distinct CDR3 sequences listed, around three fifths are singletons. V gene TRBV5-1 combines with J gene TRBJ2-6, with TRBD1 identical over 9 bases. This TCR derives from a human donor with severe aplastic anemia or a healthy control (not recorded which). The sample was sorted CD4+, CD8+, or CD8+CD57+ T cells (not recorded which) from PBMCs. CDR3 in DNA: TGCGCCAGCAGCAAGGGACAGGGCACCGGGGCCAACGTCCTGACTTTC. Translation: CASSKGQGTGANVLTF.